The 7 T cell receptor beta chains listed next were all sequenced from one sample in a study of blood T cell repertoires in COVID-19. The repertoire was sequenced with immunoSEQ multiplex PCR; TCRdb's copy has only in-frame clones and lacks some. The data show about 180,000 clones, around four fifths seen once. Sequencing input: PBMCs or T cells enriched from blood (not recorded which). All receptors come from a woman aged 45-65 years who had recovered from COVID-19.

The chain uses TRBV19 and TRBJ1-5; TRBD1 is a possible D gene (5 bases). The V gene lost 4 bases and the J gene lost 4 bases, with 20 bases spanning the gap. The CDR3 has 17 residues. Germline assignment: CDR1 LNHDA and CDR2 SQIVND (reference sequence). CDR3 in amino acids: CASSTRQWGGWNQPQHF. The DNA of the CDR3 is TGTGCCAGTAGTACCCGACAATGGGGGGGGTGGAATCAGCCCCAGCATTTT.

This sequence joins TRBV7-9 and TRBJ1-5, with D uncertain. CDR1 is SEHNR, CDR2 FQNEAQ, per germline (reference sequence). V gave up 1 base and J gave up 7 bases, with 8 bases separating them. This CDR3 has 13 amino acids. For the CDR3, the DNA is TGTGCCAGCAGCTTAGGATCGGTGCAGCCCCAGCATTTT. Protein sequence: CASSLGSVQPQHF.

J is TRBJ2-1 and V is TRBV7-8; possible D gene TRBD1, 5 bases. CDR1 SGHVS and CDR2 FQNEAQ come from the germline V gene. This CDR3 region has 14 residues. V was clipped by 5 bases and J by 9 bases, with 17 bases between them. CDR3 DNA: TGTGCCAGCAGCCCCCTAAACAGGCTGGCTGAGCAGTTCTTC. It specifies CASSPLNRLAEQFF.

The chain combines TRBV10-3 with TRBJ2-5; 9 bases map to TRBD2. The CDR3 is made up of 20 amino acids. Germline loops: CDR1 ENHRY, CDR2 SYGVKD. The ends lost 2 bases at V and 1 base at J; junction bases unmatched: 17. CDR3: CAISEGTGLALRGSQETQYF. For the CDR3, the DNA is TGTGCCATCAGTGAGGGAACGGGACTAGCCCTAAGGGGGTCCCAAGAGACCCAGTACTTC.

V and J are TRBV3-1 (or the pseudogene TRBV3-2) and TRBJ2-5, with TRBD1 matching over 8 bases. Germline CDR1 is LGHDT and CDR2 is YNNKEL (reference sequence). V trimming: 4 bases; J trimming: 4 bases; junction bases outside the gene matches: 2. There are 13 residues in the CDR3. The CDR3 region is CASSLTGVETQYF. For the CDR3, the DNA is TGTGCCAGCAGCCTGACAGGGGTAGAGACCCAGTACTTC.

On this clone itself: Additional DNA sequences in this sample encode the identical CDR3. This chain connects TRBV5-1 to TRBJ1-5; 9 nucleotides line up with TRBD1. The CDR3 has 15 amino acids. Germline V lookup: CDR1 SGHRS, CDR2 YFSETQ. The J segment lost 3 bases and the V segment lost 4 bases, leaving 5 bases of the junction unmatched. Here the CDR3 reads CASSLGQGFNQPQHF. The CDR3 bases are TGCGCCAGCAGCCTGGGACAGGGATTCAATCAGCCCCAGCATTTT.

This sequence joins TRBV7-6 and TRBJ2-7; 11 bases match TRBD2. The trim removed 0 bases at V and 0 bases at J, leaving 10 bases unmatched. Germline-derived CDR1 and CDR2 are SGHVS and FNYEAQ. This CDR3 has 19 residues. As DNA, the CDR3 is TGTGCCAGCAGCTTAGCCCCGGGACTAGCGGTTCAAAGCTCCTACGAGCAGTACTTC. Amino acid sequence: CASSLAPGLAVQSSYEQYF.